This paragraph covers one T cell receptor beta chain sequence. The entry originates in a study of T cells in localized non-small cell lung cancer. Measured with immunoSEQ multiplex PCR; TCRdb has only the in-frame clones, and not every one. The repertoire holds approximately 40,000 clones, more than 75% seen once, with 5% to 7% in the top ten. The germline V gene has CDR1 LNHNV and CDR2 YYDKDF (reference sequence). Trimming cost V 3 bases and J 0 bases; bases outside gene matches: 23. This CDR3 has 22 residues. The receptor's source is a man between 40 and 70 years old with stage I lung adenocarcinoma. The sample consisted of peripheral blood, taken before any cancer treatment. This chain links TRBV15 with TRBJ1-5; 7 bases fit TRBD1. In nucleotides, the CDR3 is TGTGCCACCAGCAGGGACTCCCCTCCACTCCGGACAGGTGATTATAGCAATCAGCCCCAGCATTTT. Translated, it gives CATSRDSPPLRTGDYSNQPQHF.